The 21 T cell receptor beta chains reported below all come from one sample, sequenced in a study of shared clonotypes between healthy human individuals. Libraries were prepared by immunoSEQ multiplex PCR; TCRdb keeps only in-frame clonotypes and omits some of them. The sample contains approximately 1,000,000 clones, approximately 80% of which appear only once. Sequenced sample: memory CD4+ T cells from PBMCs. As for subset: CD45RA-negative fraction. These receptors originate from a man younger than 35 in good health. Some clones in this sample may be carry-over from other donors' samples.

CDR3 loop: CASSPLIAGRTDTQYF. In DNA, the CDR3 is TGTGCCAGCTCACCACTAATAGCGGGAAGGACAGATACGCAGTATTTT. The chain links TRBV18 to TRBJ2-3; 8 nucleotides agree with TRBD2. This CDR3 is built from 16 residues. Unmatched junction bases numbered 6, after V lost 1 base and J lost 3 bases. CDR1 is KGHSH, CDR2 LQKENI, per germline.

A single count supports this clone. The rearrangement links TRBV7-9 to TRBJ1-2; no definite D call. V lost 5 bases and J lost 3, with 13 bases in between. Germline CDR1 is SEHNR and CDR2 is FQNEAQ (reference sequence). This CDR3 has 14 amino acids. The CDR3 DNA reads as TGTGCCAGCAGCCCGAGTTGGTCAGACTATGGCTACACCTTC. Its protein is CASSPSWSDYGYTF.

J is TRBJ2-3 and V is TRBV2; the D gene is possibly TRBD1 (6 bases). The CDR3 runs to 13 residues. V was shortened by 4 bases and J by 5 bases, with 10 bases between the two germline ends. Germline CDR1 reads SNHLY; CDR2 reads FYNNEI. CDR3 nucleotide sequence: TGTGCCAGCAGTGGTAACAGGGAAGATACGCAGTATTTT. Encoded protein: CASSGNREDTQYF. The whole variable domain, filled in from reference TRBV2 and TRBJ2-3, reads EPEVTQTPSHQVTQMGQEVILRCVPISNHLYFYWYRQILGQKVEFLVSFYNNEISEKSEIFDDQFSVERPDGSNFTLKIRSTKLEDSAMYFCASSGNREDTQYFGPGTRLTVL.

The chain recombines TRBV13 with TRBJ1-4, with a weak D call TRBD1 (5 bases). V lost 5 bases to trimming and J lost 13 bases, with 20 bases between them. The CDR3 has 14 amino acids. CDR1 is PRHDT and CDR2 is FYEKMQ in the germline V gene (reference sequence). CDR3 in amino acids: CASSTTTRPGRLFF. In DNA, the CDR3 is TGTGCCAGCAGCACCACCACCCGCCCGGGGCGACTGTTTTTT.

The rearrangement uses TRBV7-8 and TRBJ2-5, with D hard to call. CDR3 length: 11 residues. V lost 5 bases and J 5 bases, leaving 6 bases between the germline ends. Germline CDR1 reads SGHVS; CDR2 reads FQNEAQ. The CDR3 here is CASSPRETQYF. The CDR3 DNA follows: TGTGCCAGCAGCCCACGGGAGACCCAGTACTTC.

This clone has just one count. CDR3 region: CASSVDILSSGYTF. CDR3 bases: TGTGCCAGCAGTGTCGACATCCTCTCAAGTGGCTACACCTTC. The rearrangement links TRBV2 to TRBJ1-2; no firm D call. This CDR3 is 14 amino acids long. CDR1 SNHLY and CDR2 FYNNEI come from the germline V gene. The germline V and J ends were trimmed by 4 bases and 7 bases, with 16 bases remaining between them.

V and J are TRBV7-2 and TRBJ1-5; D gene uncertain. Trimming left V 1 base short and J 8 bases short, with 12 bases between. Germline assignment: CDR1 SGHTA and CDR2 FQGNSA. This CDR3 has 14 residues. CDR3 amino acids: CASSLVSAQEPQHF. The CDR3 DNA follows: TGTGCCAGCAGCTTAGTATCCGCCCAAGAGCCCCAGCATTTT.

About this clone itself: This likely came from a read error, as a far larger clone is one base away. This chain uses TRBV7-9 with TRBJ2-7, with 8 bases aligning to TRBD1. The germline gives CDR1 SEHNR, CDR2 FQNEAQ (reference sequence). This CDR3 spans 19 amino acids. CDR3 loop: CASNLAVRTGGLGSYEQYF. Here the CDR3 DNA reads TGTGCCAGCAACTTAGCGGTGAGAACAGGGGGACTGGGGTCCTACGAGCAGTACTTC. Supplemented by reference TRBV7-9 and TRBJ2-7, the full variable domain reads DTGVSQNPRHKITKRGQNVTFRCDPISEHNRLYWYRQTLGQGPEFLTYFQNEAQLEKSRLLSDRFSAERPKGSFSTLEIQRTEQGDSAMYLCASNLAVRTGGLGSYEQYFGPGTRLTVT.

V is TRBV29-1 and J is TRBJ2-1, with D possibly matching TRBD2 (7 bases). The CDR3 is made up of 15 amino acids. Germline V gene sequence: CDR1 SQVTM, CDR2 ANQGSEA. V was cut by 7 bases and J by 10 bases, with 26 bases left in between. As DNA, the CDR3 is TGCAGCGCCCCCAAGGTGTGGAGGGGGGGTAACGAGCAGTTCTTC. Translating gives CSAPKVWRGGNEQFF.

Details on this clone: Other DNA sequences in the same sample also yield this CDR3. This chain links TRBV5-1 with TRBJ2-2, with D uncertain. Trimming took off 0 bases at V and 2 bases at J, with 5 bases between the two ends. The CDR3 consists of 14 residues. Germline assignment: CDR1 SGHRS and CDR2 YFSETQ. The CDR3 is CASSLDPNTGELFF. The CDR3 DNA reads TGCGCCAGCAGCTTGGACCCAAACACCGGGGAGCTGTTTTTT.

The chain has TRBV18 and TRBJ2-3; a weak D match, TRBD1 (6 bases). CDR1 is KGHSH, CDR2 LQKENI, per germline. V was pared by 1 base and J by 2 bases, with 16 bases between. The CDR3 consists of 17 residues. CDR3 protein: CASSPLWGPTDTDTQYF. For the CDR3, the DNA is TGTGCCAGCTCACCACTTTGGGGGCCAACGGACACAGATACGCAGTATTTT.

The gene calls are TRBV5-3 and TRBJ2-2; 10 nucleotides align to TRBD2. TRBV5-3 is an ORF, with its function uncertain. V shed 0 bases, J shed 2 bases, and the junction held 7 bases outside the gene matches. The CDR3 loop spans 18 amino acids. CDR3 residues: CARSLGVSGRQNTGELFF. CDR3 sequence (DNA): TGTGCCAGAAGCTTGGGAGTTAGCGGGAGGCAAAACACCGGGGAGCTGTTTTTT.

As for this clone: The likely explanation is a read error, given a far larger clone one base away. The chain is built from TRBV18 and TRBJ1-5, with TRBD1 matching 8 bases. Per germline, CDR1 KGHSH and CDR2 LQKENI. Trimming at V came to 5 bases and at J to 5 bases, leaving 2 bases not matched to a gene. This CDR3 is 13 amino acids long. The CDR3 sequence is CASSAQGDQPQHF. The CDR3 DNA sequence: TGTGCCAGCTCAGCACAGGGGGATCAGCCCCAGCATTTT.

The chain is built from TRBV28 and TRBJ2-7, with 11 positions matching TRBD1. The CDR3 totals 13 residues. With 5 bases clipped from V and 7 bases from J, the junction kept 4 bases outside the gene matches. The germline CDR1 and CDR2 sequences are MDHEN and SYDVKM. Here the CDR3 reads CASSPGQGGEQYF. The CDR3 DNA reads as TGTGCCAGCAGTCCGGGACAGGGGGGAGAGCAGTACTTC.

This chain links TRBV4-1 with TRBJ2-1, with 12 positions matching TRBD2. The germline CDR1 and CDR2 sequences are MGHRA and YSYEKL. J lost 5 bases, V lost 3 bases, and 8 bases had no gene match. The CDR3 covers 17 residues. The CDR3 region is CASSHPLAGGMHNEQFF. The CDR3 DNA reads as TGCGCCAGCAGCCACCCGCTAGCGGGAGGGATGCACAATGAGCAGTTCTTC.

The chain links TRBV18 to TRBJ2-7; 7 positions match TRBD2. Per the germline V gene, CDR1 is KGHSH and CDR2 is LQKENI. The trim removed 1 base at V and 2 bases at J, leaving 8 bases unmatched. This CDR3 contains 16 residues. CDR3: CASSPLGSGGTYEQYF. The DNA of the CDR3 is TGTGCCAGCTCACCACTAGGGTCGGGGGGAACCTACGAGCAGTACTTC. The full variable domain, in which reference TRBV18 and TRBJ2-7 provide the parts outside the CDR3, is NAGVMQNPRHLVRRRGQEARLRCSPMKGHSHVYWYRQLPEEGLKFMVYLQKENIIDESGMPKERFSAEFPKEGPSILRIQQVVRGDSAAYFCASSPLGSGGTYEQYFGPGTRLTVT.

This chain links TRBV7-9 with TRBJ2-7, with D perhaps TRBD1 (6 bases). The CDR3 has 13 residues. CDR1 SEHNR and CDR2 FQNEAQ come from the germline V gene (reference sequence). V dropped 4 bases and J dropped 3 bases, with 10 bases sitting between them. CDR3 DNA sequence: TGTGCCAGCAGCTACGGACAGAACTACGAGCAGTACTTC. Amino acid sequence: CASSYGQNYEQYF.

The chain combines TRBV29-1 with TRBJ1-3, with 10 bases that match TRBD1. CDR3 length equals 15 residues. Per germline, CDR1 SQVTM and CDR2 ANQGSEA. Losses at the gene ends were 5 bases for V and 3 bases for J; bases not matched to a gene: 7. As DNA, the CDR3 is TGCAGCGTTATGCGGGGGACAGGGGTTGGAAACACCATATATTTT. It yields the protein CSVMRGTGVGNTIYF.

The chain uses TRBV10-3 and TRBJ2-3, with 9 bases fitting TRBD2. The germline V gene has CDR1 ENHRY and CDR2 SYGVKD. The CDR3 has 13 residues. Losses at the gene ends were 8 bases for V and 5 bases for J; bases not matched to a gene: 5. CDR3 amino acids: CAIQAGGGDTQYF. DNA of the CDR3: TGTGCCATCCAAGCGGGGGGCGGAGATACGCAGTATTTT.

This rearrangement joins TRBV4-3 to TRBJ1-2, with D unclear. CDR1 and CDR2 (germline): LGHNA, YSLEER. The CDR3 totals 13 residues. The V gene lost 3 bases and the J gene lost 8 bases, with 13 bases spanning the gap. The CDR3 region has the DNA TGCGCCAGCAGCCAGACCCTGGGCGCGGGCTACACCTTC. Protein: CASSQTLGAGYTF.

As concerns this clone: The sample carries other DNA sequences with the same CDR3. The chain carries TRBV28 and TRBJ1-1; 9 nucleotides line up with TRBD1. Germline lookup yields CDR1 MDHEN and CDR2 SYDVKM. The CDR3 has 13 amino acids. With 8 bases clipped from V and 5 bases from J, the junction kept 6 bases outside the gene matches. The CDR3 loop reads CASSTGGRTEAFF. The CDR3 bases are TGTGCCAGCTCTACAGGGGGCCGAACTGAAGCTTTCTTT.